This T cell receptor (beta chain) was retrieved from a study of regulatory T cells in long-lasting Graves disease. Study outcomes and limitations: Fewer public clonotypes were shared by new patients (around 960) than by persistent patients (around 2,800). Less diverse TCR repertoires were seen in persistent Graves' patients than in newly diagnosed ones.

Time point meaning: newly diagnosed GD, antithyroid drugs for less than 3 months. Making the TCR library involved RNA that had been extracted from PBMCs. Patients came through an endocrinology department, and that department was in Xi'an, China. A blood draw put approximately 9 milliliters of peripheral blood into EDTA tubes. With V trimmed by 8 bases and J by 1 base, 6 bases remained unmatched. The CDR3 length is 15 residues. CDR1 MDHEN and CDR2 SYDVKM come from the germline V gene. Combining iRepertoire HTBI primers with Arm-PCR of CDR3 regions, the authors built TCR beta libraries. TCRdb independently ran MiXCR on the multiplex PCR reads; one entry per CDR3 protein. The data contain 200,000 to 300,000 distinct CDR3 sequences, 20% to 25% of them singletons. In this sample, this clonotype turned up once. Its matching antigen is unknown.

This clonotype was sampled from a female donor with Graves disease. The chain is built from TRBV28 and TRBJ2-3, with TRBD2 matching 10 bases. This sample comprised peripheral blood mononuclear cells (PBMCs), obtained at new diagnosis, from a patient treated with antithyroid drugs. The CDR3 region has the DNA TGTGCCAGCTCGGGAGGGACTAGCGGCACAGATACGCAGTATTTT. Protein: CASSGGTSGTDTQYF.